This T cell receptor (beta chain) was captured by sequencing in a study of T cells after yellow fever vaccination. Template-switching 5'RACE yielded the TCR cDNA; a universal primer site and UMIs were added in the process. TCRdb passed the 5' RACE reads through MiXCR, listing each CDR3 protein once. The sample lists roughly 300,000 distinct CDR3 sequences, 8% to 9.5% occurring once. The V and J ends lost 1 base and 9 bases, in that order; junction bases with no gene match: 7. CDR1 and CDR2 from the germline V gene are LNHNV and YYDKDF (reference sequence). CDR3 size: 15 residues. The starting material was PBMCs, obtained more than 40 days after the first yellow fever vaccination. The sequence derives from a young man who received the YFV17D yellow fever vaccine. The chain is built from TRBV15 and TRBJ2-1; 9 nucleotides align to TRBD1. The CDR3 DNA sequence: TGTGCCACCAGCAGAGTCCCCGGACAGGGGACTGAGCAGTTCTTC. Translated, it gives CATSRVPGQGTEQFF.